Each of the 14 T cell receptor beta chains below was sequenced from the same sample in a study of T-cell memory formation after mild COVID-19. TCRdb analysed the 5' RACE reads with MiXCR anew, one entry per CDR3 protein. This table has under 300,000 distinct CDR3 sequences, around a tenth appearing once. What was sequenced was PBMCs or a T cell subset sorted from them (not recorded which). The source is a man younger than 35 who had mild COVID-19 (a few samples of this study predate the infection). Cell type and time point are not known.

The genes are TRBV7-2 and TRBJ2-7; D gene ambiguous. The germline gives CDR1 SGHTA, CDR2 FQGNSA. The CDR3 covers 13 residues. V lost 1 base and J 1 base, leaving 5 bases between the germline ends. CDR3 protein: CASSLGRSYEQYV. CDR3 nucleotides: TGTGCCAGCAGCTTAGGACGTTCCTACGAGCAGTACGTC.

In this sample, this clonotype turned up a few times. The chain employs TRBV7-9 and TRBJ1-5; maybe TRBD1 (6 bases). Trimming cost V 5 bases and J 2 bases, with 13 bases left between them. There are 15 residues in the CDR3. Germline-derived CDR1 and CDR2 are SEHNR and FQNEAQ (reference sequence). The CDR3 region has the DNA TGTGCCAGCAGCCCAAGGGGGGGCCGCAATCAGCCCCAGCATTTT. Translating gives CASSPRGGRNQPQHF. The variable domain in full, with the rest retrieved from reference TRBV7-9 and TRBJ1-5, is DTGVSQNPRHKITKRGQNVTFRCDPISEHNRLYWYRQTLGQGPEFLTYFQNEAQLEKSRLLSDRFSAERPKGSFSTLEIQRTEQGDSAMYLCASSPRGGRNQPQHFGDGTRLSIL.

This clonotype was seen ten or more times. The J gene is TRBJ1-3, the V gene TRBV5-1; perhaps TRBD1 as D (5 bases). V was shortened by 4 bases and J by 1 base, with 9 bases between the two germline ends. The germline V gene encodes CDR1 SGHRS and CDR2 YFSETQ. CDR3 size: 14 residues. As DNA, the CDR3 is TGCGCCAGCAGCGAGGGGATATCTGGAAACACCATATATTTT. As protein: CASSEGISGNTIYF.

This clonotype was recorded a few times. The rearrangement links TRBV27 to TRBJ2-7; 7 nucleotides line up with TRBD1. Germline CDR1 reads MNHEY; CDR2 reads SMNVEV (reference sequence). The CDR3 has 13 residues. V lost 8 bases, J lost 3 bases, and 7 bases stayed unmatched. CDR3 sequence: CASGTVRHYEQYF. The CDR3 DNA reads as TGTGCCAGCGGGACAGTAAGGCACTACGAGCAGTACTTC.

This clonotype was seen only a few times. The chain is built from TRBV3-1 and TRBJ1-2; D is unresolved. CDR1 and CDR2 (germline): LGHDT, YNNKEL (reference sequence). The V end was cut by 1 base, the J end by 4 bases, with 4 bases between. The CDR3 is 12 residues long. The CDR3 DNA sequence: TGTGCCAGCAGCCAAGGAATCTATGGCTACACCTTC. This translates into CASSQGIYGYTF.

This clonotype was observed a few times. J is TRBJ2-1 and V is TRBV20-1, with 7 bases fitting TRBD1. V was pared by 2 bases and J by 2 bases, with 6 bases of the junction left unmatched. Germline V gene data show CDR1 as DFQATT and CDR2 as SNEGSKA (reference sequence). The CDR3 loop spans 15 amino acids. CDR3 loop: CSARQTGLAYNEQFF. CDR3 DNA sequence: TGCAGTGCTAGACAGACAGGGCTGGCCTACAATGAGCAGTTCTTC.

V and J are TRBV4-1 and TRBJ2-3; D unclear. V was pared by 1 base and J by 2 bases, with 25 bases between. The CDR3 is made up of 20 amino acids. The germline CDR1 and CDR2 sequences are MGHRA and YSYEKL. The CDR3 region is CASSQAVTSSSRYDTDTQYF. In DNA, the CDR3 is TGCGCCAGCAGCCAAGCGGTGACATCTAGTTCCCGGTATGACACAGATACGCAGTATTTT.

As for this clonotype: A read error may be the cause here, since a much bigger clone is one base away. V is TRBV9 and J is TRBJ2-3; the D is unclear. Trimming took off 7 bases at V and 6 bases at J, with 12 bases between the two ends. CDR3 length: 12 amino acids. The germline CDR1 and CDR2 sequences are SGDLS and YYNGEE. The CDR3 loop is CASASPRDTQYF. CDR3 nucleotides: TGTGCCAGCGCCTCCCCTCGCGATACGCAGTATTTT.

This clonotype came up many times. J is TRBJ2-6 and V is TRBV4-3; D gene ambiguous. V lost 1 base and J lost 3, with 4 bases in between. CDR1 and CDR2 (germline): LGHNA, YSLEER. The CDR3 sequence is 14 residues long. The DNA of the CDR3 is TGCGCCAGCAGCCAAGGGGATGGGGCCAACGTCCTGACTTTC. Translating it yields CASSQGDGANVLTF.

This clonotype turned up a few times. V and J are TRBV5-1 and TRBJ2-5, with D tentatively TRBD2 (6 bases). The CDR3 is made up of 15 amino acids. Germline values: CDR1 SGHRS, CDR2 YFSETQ. With 1 base removed from V and 3 bases from J, the gap between germline ends came to 13 bases. CDR3 sequence (DNA): TGCGCCAGCAGCTTGCTGGGTCCGGGGGAAGAGACCCAGTACTTC. Its translation: CASSLLGPGEETQYF.

This chain uses TRBV4-2 with TRBJ1-2; D call uncertain. Germline V gene data show CDR1 as LGHNA and CDR2 as YNFKEQ. The CDR3 spans 16 residues. The ends were cut back, 0 bases at V and 3 bases at J, with 14 bases in the middle. DNA for the CDR3: TGTGCCAGCAGCCAAGAAATAACCACGGTCGACTATGGCTACACCTTC. As protein: CASSQEITTVDYGYTF.

This clonotype occurred a few times. J is TRBJ2-5 and V is TRBV4-1; possibly TRBD2 for D (5 bases). The germline CDR1 and CDR2 sequences are MGHRA and YSYEKL. With 3 bases removed from V and 1 base from J, the gap between germline ends came to 12 bases. The CDR3 spans 15 residues. CDR3 sequence (DNA): TGCGCCAGCAGCCACGCAACGGGGATCCAAGAGACCCAGTACTTC. Translation: CASSHATGIQETQYF.

This clonotype appeared a few times. The chain combines TRBV11-2 with TRBJ2-4, with 7 bases that match TRBD1. This CDR3 comprises 16 residues. From germline, CDR1 is SGHAT and CDR2 FQNNGV. V gave up 3 bases and J gave up 2 bases; unmatched junction bases: 7. CDR3 sequence (DNA): TGTGCCAGCAGCTTTGACAGGGTTTCGACCAAAAACATTCAGTACTTC. This gives the protein CASSFDRVSTKNIQYF.

The chain carries TRBV6-2 or TRBV6-3 and TRBJ2-3; unclear D gene. Trimming stripped 0 bases from V and 1 base from J, with 8 bases between. This CDR3 region has 15 residues. Germline V gene lookup returns CDR1 MNHEY and CDR2 SVGEGT. DNA of the CDR3: TGTGCCAGCAGTTACTCGGAACCAGGCACAGATACGCAGTATTTT. Amino acids: CASSYSEPGTDTQYF.